These T cell receptor beta chains were read from a single sample in a study of molecular identifiers for immune sequencing clone quantification. TCRdb itself ran the PCR reads through MiXCR, one entry per CDR3 protein. The table lists around 300,000 distinct CDR3 sequences, under 25% of them singletons. Sequences were obtained from naive CD8+ T cells from blood, with Jurkat cell RNA spiked in. These TCRs come from a human donor in good health. Some libraries in this study had Jurkat cell RNA spiked in. The CDR3 runs from the conserved cysteine through the conserved F or W. A D gene is named only where the DNA matches it firmly. For some rows the clone size is stated as once, few or many, or as a class when expanded; others skip it.

CDR3 length	V gene	D gene	J gene	clone size	CDR3 protein	CDR3 DNA
14	TRBV28	.	TRBJ2-3	.	CASSETISTDPQYF	TGTGCCAGCAGTGAAACTATAAGCACCGATCCGCAGTATTTT
15	TRBV2	TRBD2	TRBJ2-3	few	CASSLGLVVSDTQYF	TGTGCCAGCAGTCTTGGACTAGTCGTATCAGATACGCAGTATTTT
16	TRBV20-1	TRBD1	TRBJ1-5	few	CSARDRGDGAWQPQHF	TGCAGTGCTAGAGACAGGGGGGATGGGGCTTGGCAGCCCCAGCATTTT
14	TRBV12-3/TRBV12-4	TRBD2	TRBJ2-7	.	CASSEAGSPYEQYF	TGTGCCAGCAGTGAAGCGGGATCCCCCTACGAGCAGTACTTC
14	TRBV6-2/TRBV6-3	.	TRBJ2-2	once	CASSYQQDTGELFF	TGTGCCAGCAGTTATCAGCAGGACACCGGGGAGCTGTTTTTT
14	TRBV20-1	TRBD2	TRBJ2-7	.	CSAQEIGTSHEQYF	TGCAGTGCCCAAGAAATCGGGACTAGCCACGAGCAGTACTTC
13	TRBV6-2/TRBV6-3	.	TRBJ2-7	many	CASSLTENYEQYF	TGTGCCAGCAGTTTGACAGAGAACTACGAGCAGTACTTC
16	TRBV20-1	.	TRBJ2-7	few	CSASKGGGPPYYEQYF	TGCAGTGCTAGTAAGGGGGGCGGGCCCCCCTACTACGAGCAGTACTTC
14	TRBV7-6	TRBD1	TRBJ2-1	many	CASSSLDRADEQFF	TGTGCCAGCAGCTCCCTGGACAGGGCTGATGAGCAGTTCTTC
12	TRBV11-2	.	TRBJ2-3	many	CASSLGANTQYF	TGTGCCAGCAGCTTAGGGGCGAATACGCAGTATTTT
14	TRBV9	TRBD1	TRBJ1-6	many	CASSVLQGDSPLHF	TGTGCCAGCAGCGTCTTGCAGGGGGATTCACCCCTCCACTTT
15	TRBV5-4	.	TRBJ2-2	many	CASSWGRENTGELFF	TGTGCCAGCAGCTGGGGCCGAGAAAACACCGGGGAGCTGTTTTTT
15	TRBV7-9	.	TRBJ2-5	many	CASSLPRQAQETQYF	TGTGCCAGCAGCTTACCCCGACAGGCCCAAGAGACCCAGTACTTC
15	TRBV30	.	TRBJ2-5	few	CAWSVRFSDVETQYF	TGTGCCTGGAGTGTACGTTTTAGCGACGTGGAGACCCAGTACTTC
17	TRBV27	.	TRBJ1-4	few	CASSPPLGEGSGEKLFF	TGTGCCAGCAGCCCCCCCCTGGGAGAGGGCAGTGGTGAAAAACTGTTTTTT
14	TRBV7-2	.	TRBJ2-1	.	CASSQGGSYNEQFF	TGTGCCAGCAGCCAAGGTGGGTCCTACAATGAGCAGTTCTTC
13	TRBV20-1	.	TRBJ2-7	.	CSAVACNSYEQYF	TGCAGTGCAGTAGCTTGTAACTCCTACGAGCAGTACTTC
16	TRBV7-6	TRBD1	TRBJ2-5	few	CASSPLLGQGKETQYF	TGTGCCAGCAGTCCTCTCTTGGGACAGGGAAAAGAGACCCAGTACTTC
15	TRBV3-1	TRBD2	TRBJ2-1	few	CVSSQASGMYNEQFF	TGTGTCAGCAGCCAAGCTAGCGGGATGTACAATGAGCAGTTCTTC
15	TRBV5-5	TRBD2	TRBJ2-7	.	CASSLVLAGRVEQYF	TGTGCCAGCAGCTTGGTGTTAGCGGGTCGGGTGGAGCAGTACTTC
16	TRBV11-2	TRBD2	TRBJ2-5	many	CASSSYGGGYQETQYF	TGTGCCAGCAGCTCTTATGGCGGGGGGTACCAAGAGACCCAGTACTTC
15	TRBV4-3	.	TRBJ1-1	few	CASSLGTSGRTEAFF	TGCGCCAGCAGCCTAGGGACCTCTGGAAGGACTGAAGCTTTCTTT
16	TRBV7-9	TRBD1	TRBJ2-4	few	CASSAETGALLNIQYF	TGTGCCAGCAGCGCGGAGACAGGGGCCCTTTTAAACATTCAGTACTTC
15	TRBV3-1	.	TRBJ2-1	few	CASSQVAAGHNEQFF	TGTGCCAGCAGCCAAGTTGCAGCGGGCCACAATGAGCAGTTCTTC
14	TRBV12-3/TRBV12-4	TRBD1	TRBJ1-2	few	CASKTTGERYGYTF	TGTGCCAGCAAAACTACAGGGGAGAGGTATGGCTACACCTTC
14	TRBV19	.	TRBJ1-2	few	CASKVKGDGYGYTF	TGTGCCAGTAAGGTTAAAGGAGACGGCTATGGCTACACCTTC
15	TRBV4-1	TRBD2	TRBJ2-2	few	CASREERGGTGELFF	TGCGCCAGCAGGGAGGAGCGGGGGGGAACCGGGGAGCTGTTTTTT
14	TRBV12-3/TRBV12-4	TRBD2	TRBJ2-3	many	CASSGGSIIDTQYF	TGTGCCAGCAGTGGCGGGAGCATTATAGATACGCAGTATTTT
16	TRBV4-3	TRBD2	TRBJ2-7	few	CASSPGLAGGVYEQYF	TGCGCCAGCAGCCCCGGACTAGCGGGAGGGGTCTACGAGCAGTACTTC
15	TRBV7-9	.	TRBJ2-3	few	CASSSRVSSTDTQYF	TGTGCCAGCAGCTCCAGGGTTTCGTCCACAGATACGCAGTATTTT
14	TRBV9	TRBD2	TRBJ2-7	few	CASSVSGASYEQYF	TGTGCCAGCAGCGTTAGCGGGGCATCCTACGAGCAGTACTTC
14	TRBV5-5	TRBD2	TRBJ2-7	many	CASSLASGSYEQYF	TGTGCCAGCAGCTTGGCTAGCGGGAGCTACGAGCAGTACTTC
15	TRBV4-3	TRBD1	TRBJ2-7	few	CASSQRYRGSYEQYF	TGCGCCAGCAGCCAACGTTACAGGGGCTCCTACGAGCAGTACTTC
19	TRBV19	TRBD2	TRBJ2-1	.	CASSIVGLAGGSSYNEQFF	TGTGCCAGTAGTATAGTCGGACTAGCGGGAGGAAGCTCCTACAATGAGCAGTTCTTC
14	TRBV12-3/TRBV12-4	.	TRBJ2-5	.	CACSFISPEETQYF	TGTGCCTGCAGTTTTATTAGCCCAGAAGAGACCCAGTACTTC
12	TRBV6-2/TRBV6-3	.	TRBJ1-5	many	CASSGGYQPQHF	TGTGCCAGCAGTGGAGGATATCAGCCCCAGCATTTT
13	TRBV7-9	.	TRBJ2-1	.	CASSFFLGDEQFF	TGTGCCAGCAGCTTCTTTCTGGGAGATGAGCAGTTCTTC
14	TRBV28	.	TRBJ2-3	few	CASSFMFSTDTQYF	TGTGCCAGCAGTTTCATGTTTAGCACAGATACGCAGTATTTT
16	TRBV7-3	TRBD1	TRBJ2-1	few	CASSSYPGQGLDEQFF	TGTGCCAGCAGCTCGTACCCGGGACAGGGACTCGATGAGCAGTTCTTC
12	TRBV28	TRBD2	TRBJ2-5	few	CASAAGGAVRYF	TGTGCCAGCGCCGCGGGGGGGGCCGTACGATACTTC
17	TRBV27	.	TRBJ1-4	.	CASSLLYSPNLGEKLFF	TGTGCCAGCAGTTTATTATACTCTCCTAACTTGGGTGAAAAACTGTTTTTT
15	TRBV18	.	TRBJ2-1	few	CASSHRENGFNEQFF	TGTGCCAGCTCCCACCGGGAGAACGGTTTCAATGAGCAGTTCTTC
15	TRBV29-1	.	TRBJ2-1	few	CSGQGHQSSYNEQFF	TGCAGCGGGCAGGGACACCAGAGCTCCTACAATGAGCAGTTCTTC
15	TRBV28	.	TRBJ2-3	few	CASSLTGRRTDTQYF	TGTGCCAGCAGTTTAACAGGGAGACGGACAGATACGCAGTATTTT
14	TRBV27	TRBD1	TRBJ1-1	.	CASTTGGRNTEAFF	TGTGCCAGTACAACAGGGGGCCGGAACACTGAAGCTTTCTTT
17	TRBV5-1	TRBD1	TRBJ1-1	many	CASSPPRTGVLSTEAFF	TGCGCCAGCAGCCCACCCCGGACAGGGGTGCTTAGCACTGAAGCTTTCTTT
13	TRBV27	.	TRBJ2-5	few	CASSSQTGETQYF	TGTGCCAGCAGTTCTCAGACAGGAGAGACCCAGTACTTC
17	TRBV11-2	TRBD2	TRBJ2-1	.	CASSIPSGGAPCNEQFF	TGTGCCAGCAGCATCCCTAGCGGGGGGGCCCCATGCAATGAGCAGTTCTTC
15	TRBV24-1	.	TRBJ1-5	.	CATSEGVDSNQPQHF	TGTGCCACCAGTGAGGGGGTCGATAGCAATCAGCCCCAGCATTTT
17	TRBV7-2	TRBD2	TRBJ2-3	few	CASRQPGGLSYQDTQYF	TGTGCCAGCAGACAACCCGGGGGACTATCTTATCAGGATACGCAGTATTTT
16	TRBV6-6	TRBD2	TRBJ2-5	many	CASNTLGGSGTETQYF	TGTGCCAGCAACACGCTGGGGGGTAGCGGGACAGAGACCCAGTACTTC
16	TRBV7-9	.	TRBJ2-2	.	CASRVFLEKETGELFF	TGTGCCAGCAGGGTCTTTCTGGAGAAAGAGACCGGGGAGCTGTTTTTT
18	TRBV27	.	TRBJ2-3	few	CASSFLEDRGGAADTQYF	TGTGCCAGCAGTTTTTTGGAGGATCGTGGGGGGGCAGCAGATACGCAGTATTTT